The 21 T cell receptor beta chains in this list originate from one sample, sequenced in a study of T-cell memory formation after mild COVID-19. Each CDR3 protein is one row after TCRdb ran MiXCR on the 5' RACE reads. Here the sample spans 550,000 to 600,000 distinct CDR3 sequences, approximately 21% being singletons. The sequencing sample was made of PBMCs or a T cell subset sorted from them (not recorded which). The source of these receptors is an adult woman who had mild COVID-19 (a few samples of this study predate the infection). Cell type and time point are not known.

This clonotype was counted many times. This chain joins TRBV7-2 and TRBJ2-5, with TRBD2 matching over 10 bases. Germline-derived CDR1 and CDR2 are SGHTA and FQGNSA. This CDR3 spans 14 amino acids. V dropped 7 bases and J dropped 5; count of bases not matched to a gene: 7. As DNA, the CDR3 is TGTGCCAGCATGAAGCGGGAGGGCCCGGAGACCCAGTACTTC. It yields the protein CASMKREGPETQYF.

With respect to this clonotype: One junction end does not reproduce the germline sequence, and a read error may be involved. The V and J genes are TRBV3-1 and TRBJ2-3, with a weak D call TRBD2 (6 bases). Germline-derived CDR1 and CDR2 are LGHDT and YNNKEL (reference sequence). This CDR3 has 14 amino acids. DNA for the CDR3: TGTGCCAGCAGCCAAGCCCTCACCGGGACTGGAACGAATTTT. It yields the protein CASSQALTGTGTNF.

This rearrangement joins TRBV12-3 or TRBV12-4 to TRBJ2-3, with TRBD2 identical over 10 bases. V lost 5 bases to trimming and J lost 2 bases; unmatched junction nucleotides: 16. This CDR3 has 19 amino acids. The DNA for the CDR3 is TGTGCCAGCAGTCCTACTAGCGGGGCGATCCGAGTGTACACAGATACGCAGTATTTT. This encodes CASSPTSGAIRVYTDTQYF.

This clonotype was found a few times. The CDR3 is CASSEAEGRRAKNIQYF. CDR3 in DNA: TGTGCCAGCAGTGAGGCGGAGGGCCGGAGGGCCAAAAACATTCAGTACTTC. The J gene is TRBJ2-4, the V gene TRBV25-1; TRBD2 might be the D (6 bases). The CDR3 has 17 amino acids. V lost 3 bases and J lost 1, with 16 bases in between. Germline CDR1 reads MGHDK; CDR2 reads SYGVNS.

The CDR3 DNA is TGTGCCAGCTCACCACGGGACAGGGGCATCGGTGAGCAGTTCTTC. Its protein product is CASSPRDRGIGEQFF. The chain couples TRBV18 to TRBJ2-1, with 10 bases fitting TRBD1. After removal of 1 base from V and 9 bases from J, the junction contained 6 bases not matched to a gene. The V gene's germline CDR1 is KGHSH and CDR2 LQKENI. The CDR3 covers 15 residues.

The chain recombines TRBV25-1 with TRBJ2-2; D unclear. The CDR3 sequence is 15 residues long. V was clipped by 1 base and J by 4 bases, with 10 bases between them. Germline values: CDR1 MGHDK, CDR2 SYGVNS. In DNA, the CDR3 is TGTGCCAGCAGTGAATTTCGAGGCTCCACCGGGGAGCTGTTTTTT. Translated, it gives CASSEFRGSTGELFF.

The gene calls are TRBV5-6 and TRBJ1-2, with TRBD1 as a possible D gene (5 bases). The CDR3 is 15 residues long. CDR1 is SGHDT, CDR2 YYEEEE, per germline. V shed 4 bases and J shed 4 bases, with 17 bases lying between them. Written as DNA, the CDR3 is TGTGCCAGCAGCGGGGCTACAGCCAGGAGCTATGGCTACACCTTC. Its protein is CASSGATARSYGYTF.

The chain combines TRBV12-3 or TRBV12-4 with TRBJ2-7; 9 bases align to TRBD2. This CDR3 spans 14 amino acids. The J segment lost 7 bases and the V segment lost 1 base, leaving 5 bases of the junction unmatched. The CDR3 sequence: CASSLVAGVKEQYF. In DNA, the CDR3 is TGTGCCAGCAGTTTAGTAGCGGGAGTGAAGGAGCAGTACTTC.

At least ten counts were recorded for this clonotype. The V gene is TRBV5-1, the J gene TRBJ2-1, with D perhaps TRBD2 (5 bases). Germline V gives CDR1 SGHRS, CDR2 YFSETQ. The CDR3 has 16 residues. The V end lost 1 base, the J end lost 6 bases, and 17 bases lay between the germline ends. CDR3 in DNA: TGCGCCAGCAGCTTGATCGGCGGGTCCCCTCGCAATGAGCAGTTCTTC. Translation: CASSLIGGSPRNEQFF. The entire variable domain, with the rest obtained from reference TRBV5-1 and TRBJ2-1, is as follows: KAGVTQTPRYLIKTRGQQVTLSCSPISGHRSVSWYQQTPGQGLQFLFEYFSETQRNKGNFPGRFSGRQFSNSRSEMNVSTLELGDSALYLCASSLIGGSPRNEQFFGPGTRLTVL.

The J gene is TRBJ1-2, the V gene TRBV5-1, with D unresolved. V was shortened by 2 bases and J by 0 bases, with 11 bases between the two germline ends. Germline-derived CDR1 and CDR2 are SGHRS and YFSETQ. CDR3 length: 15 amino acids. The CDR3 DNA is TGCGCCAGCAGCTTAACAGCCACTTCTAACTATGGCTACACCTTC. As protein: CASSLTATSNYGYTF.

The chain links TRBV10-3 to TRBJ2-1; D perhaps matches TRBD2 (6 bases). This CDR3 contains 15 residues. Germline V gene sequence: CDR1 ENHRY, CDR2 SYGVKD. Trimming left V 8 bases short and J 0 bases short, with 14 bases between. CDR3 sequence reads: CAILEGLSSYNEQFF. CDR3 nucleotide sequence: TGTGCCATCCTGGAGGGCTTAAGCTCCTACAATGAGCAGTTCTTC.

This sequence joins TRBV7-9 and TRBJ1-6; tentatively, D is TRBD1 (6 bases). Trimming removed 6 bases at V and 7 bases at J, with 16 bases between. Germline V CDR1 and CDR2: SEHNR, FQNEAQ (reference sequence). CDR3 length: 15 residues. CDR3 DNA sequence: TGTGCCAGCAGTCGAGGGGGACGGAAGAATTCACCCCTCCACTTT. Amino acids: CASSRGGRKNSPLHF.

This CDR3 reads CASRQGVGANVLTF. The CDR3 DNA sequence: TGTGCCAGTAGACAGGGGGTAGGGGCCAACGTCCTGACTTTC. The V gene is TRBV6-5, the J gene TRBJ2-6; 9 nucleotides agree with TRBD1. The CDR3 is made up of 14 amino acids. The germline V gene encodes CDR1 MNHEY and CDR2 SVGAGI. With V trimmed by 9 bases and J by 4 bases, 4 bases remained unmatched.

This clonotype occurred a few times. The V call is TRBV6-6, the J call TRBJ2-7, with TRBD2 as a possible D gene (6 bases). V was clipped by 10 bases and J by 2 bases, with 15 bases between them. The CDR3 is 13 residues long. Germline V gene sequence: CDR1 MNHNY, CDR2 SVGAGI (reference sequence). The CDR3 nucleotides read TGTGCCACCACGAGGCGGGACCCCTACGAGCAGTACTTC. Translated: CATTRRDPYEQYF.

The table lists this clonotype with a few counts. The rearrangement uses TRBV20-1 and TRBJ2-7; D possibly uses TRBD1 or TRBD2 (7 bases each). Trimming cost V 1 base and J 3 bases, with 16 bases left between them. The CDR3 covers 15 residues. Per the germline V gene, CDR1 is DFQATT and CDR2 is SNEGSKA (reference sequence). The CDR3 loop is CSARGGGQLYYEQYF. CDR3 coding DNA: TGCAGTGCTAGAGGGGGGGGACAGCTATACTACGAGCAGTACTTC.

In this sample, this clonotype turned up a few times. CDR3 residues: CASSFQLAADTQYF. Here the CDR3 DNA reads TGTGCCAGCAGCTTCCAATTGGCGGCAGATACGCAGTATTTT. V is TRBV7-6 and J is TRBJ2-3, with D uncertain. This CDR3 comprises 14 residues. V lost 3 bases, J lost 4 bases, and 11 bases lay in between. In germline, CDR1 is SGHVS, CDR2 FNYEAQ.

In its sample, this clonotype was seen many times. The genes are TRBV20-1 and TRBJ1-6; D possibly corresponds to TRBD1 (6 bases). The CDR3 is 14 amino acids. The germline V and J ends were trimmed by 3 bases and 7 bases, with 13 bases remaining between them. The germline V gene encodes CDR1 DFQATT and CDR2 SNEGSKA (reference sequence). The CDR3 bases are TGCAGTGCTAGCCGGACAGTCATCAATTCACCCCTCCACTTT. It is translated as CSASRTVINSPLHF.

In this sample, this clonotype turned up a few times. CDR3 in amino acids: CASSSGQGVFAFF. The CDR3 DNA follows: TGTGCCAGCAGCTCTGGACAGGGGGTTTTTGCTTTCTTT. The gene calls are TRBV5-5 and TRBJ1-1, with 10 bases lining up with TRBD1. The CDR3 length is 13 residues. Germline lookup yields CDR1 SGHKS and CDR2 YYEKEE (reference sequence). The junction had 7 bases not matched to a gene; V was cut back by 3 bases and J by 11 bases.

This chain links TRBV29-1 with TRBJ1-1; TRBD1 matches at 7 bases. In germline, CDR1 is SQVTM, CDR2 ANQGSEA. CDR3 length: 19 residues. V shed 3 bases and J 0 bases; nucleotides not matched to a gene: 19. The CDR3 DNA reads TGCAGCGTTGAGGGGGGAGGGACACAGGGGCACCAGTTGAACACTGAAGCTTTCTTT. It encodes CSVEGGGTQGHQLNTEAFF.

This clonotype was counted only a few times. The CDR3 region is CASEPGQGPTGELFF. The CDR3 DNA follows: TGTGCCAGCGAACCGGGACAGGGCCCCACCGGGGAGCTGTTTTTT. The chain has TRBV28 and TRBJ2-2; 9 bases map to TRBD1. This CDR3 is built from 15 residues. V shed 8 bases, J shed 4 bases, and the junction held 8 bases outside the gene matches. CDR1 and CDR2 (germline): MDHEN, SYDVKM.

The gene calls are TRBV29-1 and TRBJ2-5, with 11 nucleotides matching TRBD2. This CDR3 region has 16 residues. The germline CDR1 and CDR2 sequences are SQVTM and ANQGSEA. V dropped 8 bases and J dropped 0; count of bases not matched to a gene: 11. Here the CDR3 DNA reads TGCAGCCACTCTGCTCTTAGCGGGAGGGACCAAGAGACCCAGTACTTC. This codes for CSHSALSGRDQETQYF.